This TCR beta chain was found in a study of radiotherapy plus CTLA-4 blockade in lung cancer. Background on the study: Among patients, around 18% showed objective responses, and approximately 31% had disease control.

Study-level results: Radiotherapy with ipilimumab was followed by blood expansion of tumor-derived clones.

The CDR3 length is 14 residues. Germline-derived CDR1 and CDR2 are MNHEY and SVGAGI. V gave up 5 bases and J gave up 5 bases; unmatched junction bases: 4. The assay was immunoSEQ multiplex PCR, and TCRdb's table has in-frame clones only and misses some. Of some 110,000 clones in the sample, 85% were seen once. As for this clone: What it binds is not known.

Lung cancer patients with chemo-refractory metastatic non-small-cell disease were given focal radiation plus CTLA-4 blockade with ipilimumab. The sample in question was peripheral blood, obtained from a patient treated with radiotherapy plus ipilimumab. The chain joins TRBV6-5 to TRBJ1-4; 8 nucleotides agree with TRBD1. The TCR was taken from a human donor with non-small cell lung cancer that progressed on radiotherapy plus ipilimumab. Some clones in this sample may be carry-over from other donors' samples. CDR3 coding DNA: TGTGCCAGCAGTCGGGACAGGAGAAATGAAAAACTGTTTTTT. The encoded protein is CASSRDRRNEKLFF.